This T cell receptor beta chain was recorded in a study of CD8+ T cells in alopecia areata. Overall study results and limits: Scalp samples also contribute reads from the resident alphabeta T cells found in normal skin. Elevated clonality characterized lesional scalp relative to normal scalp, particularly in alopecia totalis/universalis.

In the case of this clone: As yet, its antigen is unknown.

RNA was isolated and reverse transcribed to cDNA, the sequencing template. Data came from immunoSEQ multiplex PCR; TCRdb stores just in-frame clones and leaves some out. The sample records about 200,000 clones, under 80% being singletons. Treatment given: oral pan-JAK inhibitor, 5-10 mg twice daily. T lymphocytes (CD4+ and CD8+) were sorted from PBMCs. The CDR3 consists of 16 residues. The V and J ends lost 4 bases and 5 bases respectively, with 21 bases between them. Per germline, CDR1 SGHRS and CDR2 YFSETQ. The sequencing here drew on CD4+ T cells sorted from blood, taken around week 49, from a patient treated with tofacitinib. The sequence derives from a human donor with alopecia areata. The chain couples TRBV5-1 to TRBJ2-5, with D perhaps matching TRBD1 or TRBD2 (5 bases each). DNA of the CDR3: TGCGCCAGCAGCGGGGGTGGCAGCACCCAGAGGGAGACCCAGTACTTC. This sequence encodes CASSGGGSTQRETQYF.